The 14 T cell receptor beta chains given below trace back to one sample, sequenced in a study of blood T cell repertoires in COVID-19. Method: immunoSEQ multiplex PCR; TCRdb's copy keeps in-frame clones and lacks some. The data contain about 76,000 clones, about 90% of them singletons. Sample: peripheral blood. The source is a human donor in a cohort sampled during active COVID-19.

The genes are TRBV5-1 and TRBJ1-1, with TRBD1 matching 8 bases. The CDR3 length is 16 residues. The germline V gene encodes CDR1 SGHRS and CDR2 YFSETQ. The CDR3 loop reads CPPPRTGTGFGTEAFF. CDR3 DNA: TGCCCACCTCCGAGGACCGGGACAGGATTCGGCACTGAAGCTTTCTTT.

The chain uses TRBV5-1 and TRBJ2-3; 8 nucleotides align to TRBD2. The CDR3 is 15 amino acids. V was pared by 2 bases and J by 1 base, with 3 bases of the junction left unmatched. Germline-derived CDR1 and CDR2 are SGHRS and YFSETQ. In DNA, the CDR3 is TGCGCCAGCAGCTTAAATAGCGGGGGCACAGATACGCAGTATTTT. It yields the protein CASSLNSGGTDTQYF.

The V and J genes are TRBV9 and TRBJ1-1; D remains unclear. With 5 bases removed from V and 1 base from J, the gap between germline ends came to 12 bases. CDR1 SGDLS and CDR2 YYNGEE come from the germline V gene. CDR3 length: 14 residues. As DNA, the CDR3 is TGTGCCAGCAGTGAACAGACTACGAACACTGAAGCTTTCTTT. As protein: CASSEQTTNTEAFF.

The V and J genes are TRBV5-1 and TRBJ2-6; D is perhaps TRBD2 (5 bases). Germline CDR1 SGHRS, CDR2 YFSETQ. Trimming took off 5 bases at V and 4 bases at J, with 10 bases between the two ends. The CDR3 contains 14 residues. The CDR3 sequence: CASSFWEGANVLTF. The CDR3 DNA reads TGCGCCAGCAGTTTTTGGGAGGGGGCCAACGTCCTGACTTTC.

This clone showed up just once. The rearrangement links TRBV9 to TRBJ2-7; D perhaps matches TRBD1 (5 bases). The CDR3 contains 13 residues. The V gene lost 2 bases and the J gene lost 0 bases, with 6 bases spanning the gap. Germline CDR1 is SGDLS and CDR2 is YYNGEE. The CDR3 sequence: CASSVTDSYEQYF. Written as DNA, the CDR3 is TGTGCCAGCAGCGTGACAGACTCCTACGAGCAGTACTTC.

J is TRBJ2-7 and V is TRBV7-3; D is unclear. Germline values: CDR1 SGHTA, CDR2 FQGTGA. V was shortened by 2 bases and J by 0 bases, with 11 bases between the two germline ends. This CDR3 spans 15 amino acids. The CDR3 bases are TGTGCCAGCAGCTTATTTGGTCACGGCTCCTACGAGCAGTACTTC. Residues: CASSLFGHGSYEQYF.

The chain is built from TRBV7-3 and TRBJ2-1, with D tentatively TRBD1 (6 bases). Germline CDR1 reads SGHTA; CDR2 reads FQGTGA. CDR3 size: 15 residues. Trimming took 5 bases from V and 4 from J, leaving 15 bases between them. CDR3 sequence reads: CASSPEGGSYNEQFF. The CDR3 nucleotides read TGTGCCAGCAGCCCTGAAGGGGGTTCTTACAATGAGCAGTTCTTC.

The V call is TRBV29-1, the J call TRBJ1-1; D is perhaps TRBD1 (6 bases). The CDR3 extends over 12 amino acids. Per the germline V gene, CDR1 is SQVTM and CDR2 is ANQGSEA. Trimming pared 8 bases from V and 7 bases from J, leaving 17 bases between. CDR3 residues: CSTDRPGIEAFF. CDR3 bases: TGCAGCACGGACAGACCGGGGATTGAAGCTTTCTTT.

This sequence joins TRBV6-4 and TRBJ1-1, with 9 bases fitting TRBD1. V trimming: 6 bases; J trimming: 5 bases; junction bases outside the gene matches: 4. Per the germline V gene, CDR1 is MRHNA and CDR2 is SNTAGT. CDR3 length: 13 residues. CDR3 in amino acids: CASRADRGTEAFF. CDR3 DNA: TGTGCCAGCAGGGCGGACAGGGGAACTGAAGCTTTCTTT.

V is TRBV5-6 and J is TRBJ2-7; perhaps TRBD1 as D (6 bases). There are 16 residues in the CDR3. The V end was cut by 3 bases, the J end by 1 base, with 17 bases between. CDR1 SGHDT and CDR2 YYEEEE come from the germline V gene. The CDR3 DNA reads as TGTGCCAGCAGCTCAATCGACAGGAGAGCTTCCTACGAGCAGTACTTC. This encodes CASSSIDRRASYEQYF. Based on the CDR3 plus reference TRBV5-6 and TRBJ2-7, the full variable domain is DAGVTQSPTHLIKTRGQQVTLRCSPKSGHDTVSWYQQALGQGPQFIFQYYEEEERQRGNFPDRFSGHQFPNYSSELNVNALLLGDSALYLCASSSIDRRASYEQYFGPGTRLTVT.

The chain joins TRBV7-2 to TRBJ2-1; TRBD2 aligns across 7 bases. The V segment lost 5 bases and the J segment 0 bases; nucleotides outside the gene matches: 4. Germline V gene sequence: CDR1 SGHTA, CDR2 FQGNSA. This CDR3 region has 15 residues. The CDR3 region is CASSPTGGSYNEQFF. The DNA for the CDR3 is TGTGCCAGCAGCCCCACGGGGGGCTCCTACAATGAGCAGTTCTTC.

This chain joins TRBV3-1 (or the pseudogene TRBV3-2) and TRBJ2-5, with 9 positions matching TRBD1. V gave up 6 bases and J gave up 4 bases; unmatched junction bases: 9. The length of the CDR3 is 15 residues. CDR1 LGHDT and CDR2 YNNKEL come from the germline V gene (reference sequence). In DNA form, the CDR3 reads TGTGCCAGCAGAGCCCAGGGACAGGGAGGAGAGACCCAGTACTTC. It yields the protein CASRAQGQGGETQYF.

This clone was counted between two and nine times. In DNA, the CDR3 is TGTGCCAGCAGCTTGGACAGGGCCTATAATTCACCCCTCCACTTT. Its protein product is CASSLDRAYNSPLHF. The chain uses TRBV5-4 and TRBJ1-6; possible D gene TRBD1, 6 bases. Germline V lookup: CDR1 SGHNT, CDR2 YYREEE (reference sequence). Trimming left V 0 bases short and J 2 bases short, with 6 bases between. CDR3 length: 15 amino acids.

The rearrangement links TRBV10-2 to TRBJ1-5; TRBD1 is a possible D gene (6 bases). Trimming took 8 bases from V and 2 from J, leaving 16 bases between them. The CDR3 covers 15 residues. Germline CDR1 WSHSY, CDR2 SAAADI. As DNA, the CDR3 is TGCGCCAGCCGGGCGGGGGCGGTTGGCAATCAGCCCCAGCATTTT. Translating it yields CASRAGAVGNQPQHF.